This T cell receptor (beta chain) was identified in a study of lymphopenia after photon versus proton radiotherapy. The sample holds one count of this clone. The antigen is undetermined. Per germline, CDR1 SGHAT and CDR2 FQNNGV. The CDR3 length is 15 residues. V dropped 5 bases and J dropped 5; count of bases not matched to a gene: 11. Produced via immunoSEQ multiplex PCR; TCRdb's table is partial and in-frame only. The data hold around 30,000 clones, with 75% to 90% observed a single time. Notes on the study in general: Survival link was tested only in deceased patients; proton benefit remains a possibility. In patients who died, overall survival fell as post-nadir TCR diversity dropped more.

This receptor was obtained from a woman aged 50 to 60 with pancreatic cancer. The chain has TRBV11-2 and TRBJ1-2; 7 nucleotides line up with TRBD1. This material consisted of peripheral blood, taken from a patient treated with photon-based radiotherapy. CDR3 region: CASSVLNRGEYGYTF. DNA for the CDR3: TGTGCCAGCAGCGTACTTAACAGGGGAGAGTATGGCTACACCTTC.